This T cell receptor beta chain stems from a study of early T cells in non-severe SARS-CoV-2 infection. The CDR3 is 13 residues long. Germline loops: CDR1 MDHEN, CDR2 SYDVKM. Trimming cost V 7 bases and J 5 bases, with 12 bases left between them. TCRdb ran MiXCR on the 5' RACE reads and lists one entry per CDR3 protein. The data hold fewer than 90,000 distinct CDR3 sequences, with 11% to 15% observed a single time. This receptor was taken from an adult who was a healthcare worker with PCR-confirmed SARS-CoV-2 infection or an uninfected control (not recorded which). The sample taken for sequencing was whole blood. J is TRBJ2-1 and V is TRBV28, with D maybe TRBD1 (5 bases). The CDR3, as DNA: TGTGCCAGCAATAACAGGACCGACAATGAGCAGTTCTTC. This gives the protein CASNNRTDNEQFF. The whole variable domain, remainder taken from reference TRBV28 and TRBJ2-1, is DVKVTQSSRYLVKRTGEKVFLECVQDMDHENMFWYRQDPGLGLRLIYFSYDVKMKEKGDIPEGYSVSREKKERFSLILESASTNQTSMYLCASNNRTDNEQFFGPGTRLTVL.